The entry below gives a single T cell receptor (beta chain) sequence along with its context. Its antigen is still unknown. Base qualities were left out, and no much larger clone turns up one base away. This specimen comes from a study of blood T cell repertoires in COVID-19 (dated by TCRdb to between 2020 and 2021). About the study as a whole: The collaborator samples originated in the United States, Italy and Spain and spanned the acute and convalescent phases of COVID-19. Samples were obtained from the ongoing ImmuneRACE study (first 160 participants) and from approximately 1,200 subjects provided by 6 global collaborators. HLA class I and class II types, where available, came from metadata supplied by the sample provider rather than from assay-based typing. A freely available public database, intended as a resource for researchers studying the immune response to SARS-CoV-2, is where the repertoires were released. A de-identified subject ID, COVID-19 status, age in years and sex were almost always included in the sample metadata. The dataset comprised deeply sampled blood TCRbeta repertoires from subjects exposed to, actively infected with, or recovered from COVID-19. The prospective study material was composed of cDNA or gDNA derived from T cells, B-cell-depleted T cells, or PBMCs. Points the paper makes about the study in general: The amount of clinical and demographic metadata varied by source and participant and was provided uncurated.

TCRbeta CDR3 regions were amplified from genomic DNA by means of the immunoSEQ Assay, a bias-controlled multiplex PCR. Concerning the study's data processing: Within the assay, amplification of reference gene primers was used to estimate how many nucleated cells each sample contained. To quantify the absolute abundance of each unique TCRbeta CDR3 rearrangement, sequence reads were collapsed and filtered. For each sample, productive Simpson clonality was calculated by taking the square root of Simpson's diversity index across productive rearrangements. As stored in TCRdb, this immuneACCESS dataset retains in-frame rearrangements with V and J assigned. A fraction of the clones does not appear; measured against another copy, unresolved V genes explain less than half of the discrepancy, and the remainder lacks a known reason. V and J calls plus clone size are reproduced from that table; the DNA served to infer D and trimming. The sample table lists roughly 160,000 clones, approximately 91% of them with a count of one. Approximately 5% of the sample comes from the top ten.

In Seattle, one collaborating source enrolled patients while the infection was active and tracked those patients longitudinally over the course of disease. Collaborating institutions collected whole blood in K2EDTA tubes following their own protocols. Collaborator samples were shipped for TCRbeta analysis as frozen whole blood, isolated PBMCs, or DNA extracted from either sample type. The sequence derives from a man younger than 35 with COVID-19, enrolled during active disease. Input material: peripheral blood.

The DNA sequence follows: TGTGCCAGCCTACAGGGTGTCACCTATGGCTACACCTTC. Its translation reads: CASLQGVTYGYTF. Recombination connected TRBV6-5 to TRBJ1-2, with TRBD1 perhaps the D gene, on 6 matching bases. V is reduced by 8 bases and J by 4 bases, leaving a spacing of 14 bases between them. The germline V gene yields MNHEY for CDR1 and SVGAGI for CDR2. From the cysteine up to the phenylalanine, the CDR3 has a length of 13 residues. Only CDR3 DNA is held: 39 bases, read in frame from base 1.